This T cell receptor (beta chain) was obtained from a study of response to subunit inactivated influenza vaccine. Points from the study as a whole: The authors proposed limited new T cell recruitment per seasonal influenza vaccination.

V lost 6 bases to trimming and J lost 4 bases; unmatched junction nucleotides: 4. Looked up from germline, CDR1 is MDHEN and CDR2 is SYDVKM. The CDR3 covers 14 residues. Worth noting for this clonotype: Its antigen remains unidentified.

TCRdb used MiXCR to reprocess the RT-PCR reads, holding one entry per CDR3 protein. This sample carries 530,000 or so distinct CDR3 sequences, approximately 15% of them seen once, and the ten largest clones take more than 9.5%. This sequence joins TRBV28 and TRBJ2-2, with 8 bases matching TRBD2. The receptor was isolated from a man aged 45-60 years who received an inactivated influenza vaccine. The material sequenced was PBMCs from blood, taken roughly 12 days after vaccination. CDR3 nucleotides: TGTGCCAGCAGGAAGCGGGAGAGCACCGGGGAGCTGTTTTTT. Protein sequence: CASRKRESTGELFF.